The 18 T cell receptor beta chains presented below share a single source sample, sequenced in a study of PD-L1 blockade in urothelial cancer. Time point denoted: pretreatment peripheral blood. Libraries were prepared by immunoSEQ multiplex PCR; TCRdb keeps only in-frame clonotypes and omits some of them. The sample contains approximately 50,000 clones, roughly 84% of which appear only once. Sequences were derived from PBMCs, sampled around atezolizumab (anti-PD-L1) treatment. The receptors here all came from a man in his fifties with urothelial cancer.

The V and J genes are TRBV10-1 and TRBJ2-5; 7 bases align to TRBD2. V was pared by 4 bases and J by 10 bases, with 12 bases of the junction left unmatched. CDR1 WNHNN and CDR2 SYGVQD come from the germline V gene (reference sequence). The CDR3 runs 14 residues. The CDR3 nucleotides read TGCGCCAGCAGTGCTGGGCAGCCTCGGGGGGACCAGTACTTC. Its translation: CASSAGQPRGDQYF.

The CDR3: CASSDTADQYNEQFF. The CDR3 coding sequence is TGTGCCAGCAGTGACACAGCGGACCAATACAATGAGCAGTTCTTC. This chain joins TRBV6-4 and TRBJ2-1; tentative D call: TRBD2 (5 bases). Trimming pared 2 bases from V and 4 bases from J, leaving 12 bases between. This CDR3 comprises 15 residues. Germline values: CDR1 MRHNA, CDR2 SNTAGT.

The V and J genes are TRBV18 and TRBJ2-5, with D possibly TRBD2 on 5 matching bases. Germline-derived CDR1 and CDR2 are KGHSH and LQKENI. This CDR3 has 13 amino acids. Trimming left V 4 bases short and J 1 base short, with 7 bases between. The CDR3 DNA reads as TGTGCCAGCTCACTCGGGATCCAAGAGACCCAGTACTTC. Translation gives CASSLGIQETQYF.

This clone was recorded only once. This chain links TRBV7-9 with TRBJ1-3, with TRBD1 matching over 7 bases. Germline CDR1 SEHNR, CDR2 FQNEAQ (reference sequence). There are 14 residues in the CDR3. With 4 bases clipped from V and 4 bases from J, the junction kept 4 bases outside the gene matches. Written as DNA, the CDR3 is TGTGCCAGCAGCTCCGGGACAGAAGGAAACACCATATATTTT. Protein: CASSSGTEGNTIYF.

This clone was recorded only once. The rearrangement uses TRBV12-5 and TRBJ2-7; 7 positions agree with TRBD2. J gave up 6 bases and V 6 bases, and 5 bases lay outside the gene matches. Per the germline V gene, CDR1 is LGHNT and CDR2 is FRNRAP. The CDR3 length is 12 residues. CDR3 loop: CASGTPGGEQYF. CDR3 coding DNA: TGTGCTAGTGGGACCCCGGGGGGCGAGCAGTACTTC. The full variable domain, in which reference TRBV12-5 and TRBJ2-7 provide the parts outside the CDR3, is DARVTQTPRHKVTEMGQEVTMRCQPILGHNTVFWYRQTMMQGLELLAYFRNRAPLDDSGMPKDRFSAEMPDATLATLKIQPSEPRDSAVYFCASGTPGGEQYFGPGTRLTVT.

V is TRBV6-6 and J is TRBJ1-2; 9 positions agree with TRBD1. The CDR3 has 12 amino acids. V lost 10 bases, J lost 10 bases, and 10 bases stayed unmatched. Germline V gene data show CDR1 as MNHNY and CDR2 as SVGAGI (reference sequence). The CDR3 DNA reads TGTGCCACCCATAAAGGACAGGGGATCTACACCTTC. This sequence encodes CATHKGQGIYTF.

The J gene is TRBJ2-1, the V gene TRBV7-6, with TRBD1 matching 9 bases. The V segment lost 1 base and the J segment 8 bases; nucleotides outside the gene matches: 15. Germline loops: CDR1 SGHVS, CDR2 FNYEAQ. The CDR3 runs to 18 residues. CDR3 nucleotide sequence: TGTGCCAGCAGCTTAGGAAAACTTGGACAGGGGATTATGGATGAGCAGTTCTTC. Its translation is CASSLGKLGQGIMDEQFF.

The chain has TRBV5-1 and TRBJ2-3; D possibly corresponds to TRBD1 (5 bases). Germline loops: CDR1 SGHRS, CDR2 YFSETQ. This CDR3 contains 17 residues. The V end was cut by 1 base, the J end by 6 bases, with 21 bases between. Here the CDR3 DNA reads TGCGCCAGCAGCTTGATCTCGGCGGCAGGGTTTACGGATACGCAGTATTTT. Its protein product is CASSLISAAGFTDTQYF.

V is TRBV2 and J is TRBJ2-5; 7 bases align to TRBD2. The CDR3 consists of 14 residues. The V gene end was trimmed by 4 bases and the J gene end by 4 bases; junction bases not matched to a gene: 6. CDR1 and CDR2 from the germline V gene are SNHLY and FYNNEI. This chain's CDR3 is CASSVFGGTETQYF. The DNA of the CDR3 is TGTGCCAGCAGTGTTTTCGGGGGGACAGAGACCCAGTACTTC.

This clone was detected once. V and J are TRBV27 and TRBJ2-5, with 9 bases fitting TRBD1. The length of the CDR3 is 16 residues. Trimming removed 6 bases from V and 1 base from J; junction bases left unmatched: 9. Per the germline V gene, CDR1 is MNHEY and CDR2 is SMNVEV (reference sequence). CDR3 in DNA: TGTGCCAGCAGGCCCGCCCGGGGACAGGGCCAAGAGACCCAGTACTTC. Encoded protein: CASRPARGQGQETQYF.

The J gene is TRBJ2-3, the V gene TRBV9; 9 bases are a match to TRBD1. CDR1 and CDR2 from the germline V gene are SGDLS and YYNGEE. The CDR3 is made up of 14 amino acids. With V trimmed by 4 bases and J by 5 bases, 5 bases remained unmatched. CDR3 protein: CASSPGQGLDTQYF. Here the CDR3 DNA reads TGTGCCAGCAGCCCGGGACAGGGTTTAGATACGCAGTATTTT.

The chain uses TRBV5-5 and TRBJ1-5, with no clear D. The CDR3 loop spans 14 amino acids. CDR1 SGHKS and CDR2 YYEKEE come from the germline V gene (reference sequence). V lost 0 bases to trimming and J lost 7 bases, with 11 bases between them. The CDR3 DNA reads TGTGCCAGCAGCTTGGACCTTGGGGAGCAGCCCCAGCATTTT. As protein: CASSLDLGEQPQHF.

This clone was seen a handful of times. This sequence joins TRBV6-5 and TRBJ2-7; the match to TRBD2 covers 8 bases. This CDR3 contains 13 residues. CDR1 is MNHEY, CDR2 SVGAGI, per germline. The ends lost 7 bases at V and 9 bases at J; junction bases unmatched: 11. DNA of the CDR3: TGTGCCAGCAAGCCGGGACTAGGATTTGGGCAGTACTTC. Translation: CASKPGLGFGQYF.

This clone was counted a few times. The chain combines TRBV6-5 with TRBJ2-1, with 9 bases matching TRBD2. The CDR3 contains 16 residues. V was clipped by 2 bases and J by 8 bases; unmatched bases: 10. In germline, CDR1 is MNHEY, CDR2 SVGAGI. The DNA for the CDR3 is TGTGCCAGCAGTTACGGTGGCGGGAGGGCCTTATATGAGCAGTTCTTC. Translated, it gives CASSYGGGRALYEQFF.

In DNA form, the CDR3 reads TGTGCCAGCAGTACGGGACATCCCTACGAGCAGTACTTC. Translating gives CASSTGHPYEQYF. This sequence joins TRBV6-5 and TRBJ2-7, with D maybe TRBD1 (6 bases). The CDR3 extends over 13 amino acids. Germline lookup yields CDR1 MNHEY and CDR2 SVGAGI. V was pared by 5 bases and J by 2 bases, with 10 bases between.

The gene calls are TRBV7-7 and TRBJ2-5; 11 nucleotides match TRBD1. Looked up from germline, CDR1 is SSHAT and CDR2 is FNYEAQ (reference sequence). The CDR3 loop spans 15 amino acids. After removal of 4 bases from V and 4 bases from J, the junction contained 5 bases not matched to a gene. CDR3 loop: CASSSGTGGLETQYF. The CDR3 DNA is TGTGCCAGCAGCTCCGGGACAGGGGGTTTAGAGACCCAGTACTTC.

The V and J genes are TRBV5-1 and TRBJ2-2; 8 nucleotides match TRBD2. Germline V gene data show CDR1 as SGHRS and CDR2 as YFSETQ. This CDR3 contains 15 residues. J lost 0 bases, V lost 2 bases, and 0 bases had no gene match. The CDR3 protein is CASSFSGTNTGELFF. The DNA of the CDR3 is TGCGCCAGCAGCTTTAGCGGGACGAACACCGGGGAGCTGTTTTTT. Full variable domain (remainder filled in from reference TRBV5-1 and TRBJ2-2): KAGVTQTPRYLIKTRGQQVTLSCSPISGHRSVSWYQQTPGQGLQFLFEYFSETQRNKGNFPGRFSGRQFSNSRSEMNVSTLELGDSALYLCASSFSGTNTGELFFGEGSRLTVL.

This clone was seen once. The gene calls are TRBV5-6 and TRBJ2-1; D may be TRBD2 (5 bases). Germline V gene data show CDR1 as SGHDT and CDR2 as YYEEEE. The CDR3 runs 14 residues. Trimming cost V 0 bases and J 8 bases, with 12 bases left between them. CDR3 coding DNA: TGTGCCAGCAGCTTGGGTTCGGGGTTCTATGAGCAGTTCTTC. It yields the protein CASSLGSGFYEQFF.